What follows are 19 T cell receptor beta chains derived from one specimen sequenced in a study of blood T cells in healthy people across ages. Sample-barcoded 5' priming and a J-beta primer mix drove a second PCR of roughly 7 to 11 cycles. From the 5' RACE reads, TCRdb called clonotypes with MiXCR, one entry per CDR3 protein. The table lists about 1.6 million distinct CDR3 sequences, 30% to 35% of them singletons, with approximately 10% in the top ten. The sequenced sample consisted of blood. Receptor source: a woman in her thirties in good health.

The table lists this clonotype with a few counts. The gene calls are TRBV7-9 and TRBJ2-5; a weak D match, TRBD1 (6 bases). This CDR3 is built from 15 residues. The V end lost 3 bases, the J end lost 5 bases, and 16 bases lay between the germline ends. The germline V gene encodes CDR1 SEHNR and CDR2 FQNEAQ (reference sequence). The CDR3 DNA reads as TGTGCCAGCAGCTTGGGGACACCAAGAGGGGAGACCCAGTACTTC. As protein: CASSLGTPRGETQYF.

The J gene is TRBJ2-1, the V gene TRBV20-1, with D possibly matching TRBD1 (6 bases). Trimming left V 3 bases short and J 7 bases short, with 13 bases between. This CDR3 spans 13 amino acids. CDR1 is DFQATT, CDR2 SNEGSKA, per germline (reference sequence). The CDR3 loop reads CSARTGGRNEQFF. In DNA, the CDR3 is TGCAGTGCTAGGACAGGAGGTAGGAATGAGCAGTTCTTC.

The chain carries TRBV25-1 and TRBJ1-2, with D perhaps matching TRBD1 (6 bases). The CDR3 has 13 residues. The germline V and J ends were trimmed by 4 bases and 7 bases, with 13 bases remaining between them. Germline V lookup: CDR1 MGHDK, CDR2 SYGVNS. In DNA form, the CDR3 reads TGTGCCAGCAGTGGGACAGTCGGTGGTGGCTACACCTTC. Translated: CASSGTVGGGYTF.

The chain is built from TRBV7-3 and TRBJ2-7; no clear D gene. The CDR3 is made up of 16 amino acids. The ends were cut back, 8 bases at V and 4 bases at J, with 24 bases in the middle. From germline, CDR1 is SGHTA and CDR2 FQGTGA. The chain's CDR3 is CASPGWMSFPAYEQYF. The DNA of the CDR3 is TGTGCCAGCCCTGGTTGGATGTCGTTTCCTGCGTACGAGCAGTACTTC.

This clonotype showed up just a few times. The chain combines TRBV3-1 with TRBJ2-7, with D perhaps TRBD1 (6 bases). CDR1 and CDR2 (germline): LGHDT, YNNKEL (reference sequence). The CDR3 is made up of 13 amino acids. The V end lost 1 base, the J end lost 7 bases, and 11 bases lay between the germline ends. The CDR3 DNA reads as TGTGCCAGCAGCCAAGTTACAGGGTTTGAGCAGTACTTC. This gives the protein CASSQVTGFEQYF.

V gene TRBV12-3 or TRBV12-4 combines with J gene TRBJ2-3; 8 bases fit TRBD2. V lost 7 bases, J lost 4 bases, and 7 bases stayed unmatched. The CDR3 is 14 amino acids. The CDR3 loop reads CASIWAGGSDTQYF. The CDR3 nucleotides are TGTGCCAGCATCTGGGCGGGAGGATCAGATACGCAGTATTTT.

This clonotype was counted a few times. This chain links TRBV7-2 with TRBJ2-3; D possibly corresponds to TRBD2 (5 bases). The CDR3 sequence is 15 residues long. The germline V gene encodes CDR1 SGHTA and CDR2 FQGNSA. Trimming pared 3 bases from V and 1 base from J, leaving 11 bases between. The CDR3 DNA reads as TGTGCCAGCAGCTTCTTATCAGCGGGCACAGATACGCAGTATTTT. Amino acids: CASSFLSAGTDTQYF.

The chain carries TRBV5-4 and TRBJ2-3; perhaps TRBD2 as D (6 bases). V lost 9 bases and J 4 bases, leaving 18 bases between the germline ends. Germline V gives CDR1 SGHNT, CDR2 YYREEE (reference sequence). This CDR3 comprises 14 residues. As DNA, the CDR3 is TGTGCCATGCTTAACGGAGGGCCAGCAGATACGCAGTATTTT. Residues: CAMLNGGPADTQYF.

This clonotype was found a few times. This chain joins TRBV5-6 and TRBJ1-1, with 7 bases aligning to TRBD1. CDR1 SGHDT and CDR2 YYEEEE come from the germline V gene. The J segment lost 4 bases and the V segment lost 2 bases, leaving 8 bases of the junction unmatched. The CDR3 consists of 15 residues. The CDR3 DNA reads TGTGCCAGCAGCTTTGGACAGGTACGAAGCACTGAAGCTTTCTTT. Translating gives CASSFGQVRSTEAFF.

This clonotype was seen a few times. The CDR3 DNA sequence: TGTGCCAGCAGTTTATGGAGGACTAGCACAGATACGCAGTATTTT. Residues: CASSLWRTSTDTQYF. The genes are TRBV12-3 or TRBV12-4 and TRBJ2-3; D is possibly TRBD2 (5 bases). V gave up 2 bases and J gave up 0 bases, with 9 bases separating them. The CDR3 length is 15 residues.

This clonotype has more than one count but fewer than ten. The J gene is TRBJ1-2, the V gene TRBV20-1; tentatively, D is TRBD1 (6 bases). Germline lookup yields CDR1 DFQATT and CDR2 SNEGSKA (reference sequence). The CDR3 totals 14 residues. The V gene lost 1 base and the J gene lost 3 bases, with 12 bases spanning the gap. The CDR3 region is CSARGGPGDYGYTF. As DNA, the CDR3 is TGCAGTGCTAGAGGGGGTCCAGGGGACTATGGCTACACCTTC.

There are a few counts of this clonotype. The chain joins TRBV10-2 to TRBJ2-1; maybe TRBD2 (5 bases). Looked up from germline, CDR1 is WSHSY and CDR2 is SAAADI. With 5 bases removed from V and 8 bases from J, the gap between germline ends came to 22 bases. The CDR3 consists of 16 residues. The CDR3 DNA reads TGCGCCAGCAGTACCACAGAAAATTTCGGGGTGGATGAGCAGTTCTTC. Its protein is CASSTTENFGVDEQFF.

V gene TRBV7-2 combines with J gene TRBJ1-1, with D possibly matching TRBD1 (5 bases). The germline V and J ends were trimmed by 4 bases and 4 bases, with 13 bases remaining between them. The CDR3 covers 14 residues. Germline lookup yields CDR1 SGHTA and CDR2 FQGNSA. The CDR3: CASSSHTGVTEAFF. Written as DNA, the CDR3 is TGTGCCAGCAGCTCCCATACGGGGGTCACTGAAGCTTTCTTT. Complete variable domain (other parts from reference TRBV7-2 and TRBJ1-1): GAGVSQSPSNKVTEKGKDVELRCDPISGHTALYWYRQSLGQGLEFLIYFQGNSAPDKSGLPSDRFSAERTGGSVSTLTIQRTQQEDSAVYLCASSSHTGVTEAFFGQGTRLTVV.

This clonotype was observed a single time. Since a much larger clone is just one base distant, this may be a read error. CDR3 loop: CASSPEDIIYNEQYF. For the CDR3, the DNA is TGCGCCAGCAGCCCAGAGGACATTATATACAATGAGCAGTACTTC. V gene TRBV4-1 combines with J gene TRBJ2-7; TRBD1 is a possible D gene (5 bases). The germline gives CDR1 MGHRA, CDR2 YSYEKL. This CDR3 contains 15 residues. With 4 bases removed from V and 7 bases from J, the gap between germline ends came to 20 bases.

The rearrangement links TRBV12-3 or TRBV12-4 to TRBJ2-5, with 8 bases that match TRBD2. V was clipped by 0 bases and J by 5 bases; unmatched bases: 14. The CDR3 covers 18 residues. CDR3 DNA: TGTGCCAGCAGTTTAGCGCGAGCGGGGGCCACCCGCGTCGAGACCCAGTACTTC. Encoded protein: CASSLARAGATRVETQYF.

The V call is TRBV5-1, the J call TRBJ2-1; no clear D. In germline, CDR1 is SGHRS, CDR2 YFSETQ. V lost 0 bases and J lost 2, with 9 bases in between. This CDR3 is 15 amino acids long. The chain's CDR3 is CASSLGVLTYNEQFF. Written as DNA, the CDR3 is TGCGCCAGCAGCTTGGGGGTTCTCACCTACAATGAGCAGTTCTTC.

This chain links TRBV9 with TRBJ2-1; 7 positions agree with TRBD2. This CDR3 region has 16 residues. Looked up from germline, CDR1 is SGDLS and CDR2 is YYNGEE. J was trimmed by 0 bases and V by 1 base; bases with no gene match: 4. This CDR3 is CASSVSAGSSYNEQFF. CDR3 nucleotide sequence: TGTGCCAGCAGCGTATCAGCGGGAAGCTCCTACAATGAGCAGTTCTTC.

This clonotype was detected only a few times. The gene calls are TRBV18 and TRBJ2-7; possible D gene TRBD2, 6 bases. Between the trimmed V and J ends, which lost 6 bases and 5 bases, there was a span of 26 bases. In germline, CDR1 is KGHSH, CDR2 LQKENI. The CDR3 covers 17 residues. The CDR3 DNA reads as TGTGCCAGCTCCCCTCCCACGCGGGGTAATAGGCCGGACGAGCAGTACTTC. Encoded protein: CASSPPTRGNRPDEQYF.

A few counts support this clonotype. The chain employs TRBV6-2 or TRBV6-3 and TRBJ2-3; TRBD2 matches at 11 bases. The CDR3 consists of 16 residues. From germline, CDR1 is MNHEY and CDR2 SVGEGT. V lost 8 bases, J lost 0 bases, and 7 bases stayed unmatched. The CDR3 nucleotides are TGTGCCAGCCGCCTAGCGGGGGGCCGTAGCACAGATACGCAGTATTTT. Protein sequence: CASRLAGGRSTDTQYF.